The subject of this entry is one TCR beta chain. This sample was included in a study of graft-versus-host responses after intestinal transplantation. Clones were sequenced by immunoSEQ multiplex PCR, and TCRdb holds only the in-frame ones, with some missing. The sample carries around 9,900 clones, approximately 94% recorded once. The V gene's germline CDR1 is MNHEY and CDR2 SVGAGI. V was pared by 2 bases and J by 4 bases, with 2 bases of the junction left unmatched. This CDR3 contains 14 residues. V is TRBV6-5 and J is TRBJ2-7, with 10 positions matching TRBD1. The receptor was derived from a human patient who received an intestinal transplant, so some T cells may come from the graft donor. Material: PBMCs, obtained 8 days after intestinal transplant. The CDR3 here is CASSYGQGVYEQYF. The CDR3, as DNA: TGTGCCAGCAGTTACGGACAGGGGGTGTACGAGCAGTACTTC.